A selection of T cell receptor beta chains follows, all from one sample in a study of blood T cells in healthy people across ages. In TCRdb, the 5' RACE reads were re-called with MiXCR into one record per CDR3 protein. The sample contains hundreds of thousands of distinct CDR3 sequences, approximately 51% of which appear only once. Material for sequencing was blood. The receptors here all came from a man in his sixties in good health. CDR3s include the opening cysteine and the closing phenylalanine or tryptophan. A D gene is named only where the DNA matches it firmly. Clone size is given for some rows only: seen once, a few or many times, or a class if the clone is expanded.

V	J	D	size	CDR3	DNA
TRBV12-3/TRBV12-4	TRBJ2-6	NA	NA	CASSSTGTILTF	TGTGCCAGCAGTTCAACCGGGACAATCCTGACTTTC
TRBV12-3/TRBV12-4	TRBJ2-7	TRBD2	NA	CASSHGLAGVLTGYEQYF	TGTGCCAGCAGTCACGGACTAGCGGGAGTTCTGACAGGCTACGAGCAGTACTTC
TRBV3-1	TRBJ2-7	TRBD2	NA	CASSQVLAGGNEQYF	TGTGCCAGCAGCCAAGTTCTAGCGGGAGGCAATGAGCAGTACTTC
TRBV4-3	TRBJ2-1	NA	NA	CASSQETSFPYNEQFF	TGCGCCAGCAGCCAGGAGACTAGTTTCCCCTACAATGAGCAGTTCTTC
TRBV4-1	TRBJ2-7	TRBD1	few	CASSHPTGETYEQYF	TGCGCCAGCAGCCACCCGACAGGGGAAACCTACGAGCAGTACTTC
TRBV5-1	TRBJ2-6	NA	few	CASSLEGGSGANVLTF	TGCGCCAGCAGCTTGGAAGGGGGCTCTGGGGCCAACGTCCTGACTTTC
TRBV3-1	TRBJ2-5	TRBD2	NA	CASSQDPLAGGQNEQYF	TGTGCCAGCAGCCAAGATCCCCTAGCGGGGGGGCAGAATGAGCAGTACTTC
TRBV7-2	TRBJ2-5	TRBD1	NA	CASSSFSAETGGPQETQYF	TGTGCCAGCAGCTCCTTCTCCGCCGAGACAGGGGGCCCACAAGAGACCCAGTACTTC
TRBV19	TRBJ1-2	NA	NA	CASSIDGRENYGYTF	TGTGCCAGTAGTATAGACGGCAGGGAGAACTATGGCTACACCTTC
TRBV3-1	TRBJ2-5	NA	NA	CASSQGRGPQETQYF	TGTGCCAGCAGCCAGGGCAGGGGCCCCCAAGAGACCCAGTACTTC
TRBV13	TRBJ2-6	NA	NA	CASRSSTGANVLTF	TGTGCCAGCAGATCCTCTACTGGGGCCAACGTCCTGACTTTC
TRBV25-1	TRBJ1-1	NA	NA	CASSESASGRVNGAFF	TGTGCCAGCAGTGAAAGCGCCTCGGGCAGGGTAAATGGAGCTTTCTTT
TRBV6-5	TRBJ1-2	TRBD1	NA	CASSYSDRPPNYGYTF	TGTGCCAGCAGTTACTCGGACAGGCCCCCTAACTATGGCTACACCTTC
TRBV27	TRBJ2-5	NA	NA	CASSLGGETHYF	TGTGCCAGCAGTTTAGGAGGAGAGACCCACTACTTC
TRBV14	TRBJ2-1	TRBD1	once	CASSPGQGRNEQFF	TGTGCCAGCAGCCCCGGACAGGGTAGGAATGAGCAGTTCTTC
TRBV20-1	TRBJ2-1	TRBD2	NA	CSARVRTSGGEITYNEQFF	TGCAGTGCTAGGGTGCGGACTAGCGGGGGGGAAATTACCTACAATGAGCAGTTCTTC
TRBV27	TRBJ2-1	TRBD1	NA	CASSSRTGSDFQFF	TGTGCCAGCAGTTCAAGGACAGGGAGTGACTTCCAGTTCTTC